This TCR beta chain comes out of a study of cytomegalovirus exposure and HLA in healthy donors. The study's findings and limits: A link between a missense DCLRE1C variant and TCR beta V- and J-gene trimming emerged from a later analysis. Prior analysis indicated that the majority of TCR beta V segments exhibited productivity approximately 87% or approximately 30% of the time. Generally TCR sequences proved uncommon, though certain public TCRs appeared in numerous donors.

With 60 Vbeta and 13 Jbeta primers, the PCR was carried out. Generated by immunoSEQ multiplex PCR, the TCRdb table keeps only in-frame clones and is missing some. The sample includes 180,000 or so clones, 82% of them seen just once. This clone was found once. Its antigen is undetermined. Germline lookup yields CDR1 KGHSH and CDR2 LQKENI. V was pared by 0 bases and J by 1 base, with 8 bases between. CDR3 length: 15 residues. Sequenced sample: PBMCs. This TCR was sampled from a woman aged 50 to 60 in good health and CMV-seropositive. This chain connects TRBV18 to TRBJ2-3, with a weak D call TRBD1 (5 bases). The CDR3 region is CASSPPAQGTDTQYF. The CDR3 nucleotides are TGTGCCAGCTCACCACCGGCACAGGGCACAGATACGCAGTATTTT.